Given below is one T cell receptor beta chain in context. What it recognizes is unknown. The data stem from a study of T-cell memory formation after mild COVID-19. Overall study context: Across donors, TCR clusters were largely donor specific. Overall study findings and caveats: CD4+ contracting clones lay mainly in CM and EM, CD8+ ones in EMRA. CD4/CD8 balance characterized clones contracting day 15 to 85, and CD4+ skew characterized later expanders.

Germline V gene data show CDR1 as SGHRS and CDR2 as YFSETQ. CDR3 length: 15 residues. V was pared by 0 bases and J by 4 bases, with 11 bases between. TCRdb reprocessed the 5' RACE reads via MiXCR and lists one record per CDR3 protein. This sample has 190,000 or so distinct CDR3 sequences, with roughly 27% found just once. The sequenced material came from PBMCs or a T cell subset sorted from them (not recorded which). The source of this sequence is an adult woman who had mild COVID-19 (a few samples of this study predate the infection). Cell type and time point are not known. This sequence joins TRBV5-1 and TRBJ2-1, with D maybe TRBD1 (5 bases). The CDR3 DNA is TGCGCCAGCAGCTTGGCCGAAGACAGATACAATGAGCAGTTCTTC. This encodes CASSLAEDRYNEQFF.